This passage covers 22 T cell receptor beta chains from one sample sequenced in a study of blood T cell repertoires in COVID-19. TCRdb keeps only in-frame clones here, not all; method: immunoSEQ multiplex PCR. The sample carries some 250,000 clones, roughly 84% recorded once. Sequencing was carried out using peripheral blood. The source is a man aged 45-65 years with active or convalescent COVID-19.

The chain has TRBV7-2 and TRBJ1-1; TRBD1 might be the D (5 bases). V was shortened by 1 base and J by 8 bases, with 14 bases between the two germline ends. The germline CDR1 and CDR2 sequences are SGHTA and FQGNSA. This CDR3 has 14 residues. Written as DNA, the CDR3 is TGTGCCAGCAGCTTAGTTCCCGAGACAGAGGAAGCTTTCTTT. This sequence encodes CASSLVPETEEAFF.

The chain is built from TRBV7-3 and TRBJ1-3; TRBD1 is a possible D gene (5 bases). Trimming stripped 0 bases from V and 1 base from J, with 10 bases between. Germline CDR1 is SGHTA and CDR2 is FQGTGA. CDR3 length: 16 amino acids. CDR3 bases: TGTGCCAGCAGCTTAACAGGGGCCAGATCTGGAAACACCATATATTTT. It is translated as CASSLTGARSGNTIYF.

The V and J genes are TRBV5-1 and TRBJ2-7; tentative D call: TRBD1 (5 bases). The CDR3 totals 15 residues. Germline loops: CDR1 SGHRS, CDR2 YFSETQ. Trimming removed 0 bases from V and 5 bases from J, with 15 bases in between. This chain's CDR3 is CASSLGYRLENEQYF. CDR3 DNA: TGCGCCAGCAGCTTGGGGTACAGGTTGGAAAACGAGCAGTACTTC.

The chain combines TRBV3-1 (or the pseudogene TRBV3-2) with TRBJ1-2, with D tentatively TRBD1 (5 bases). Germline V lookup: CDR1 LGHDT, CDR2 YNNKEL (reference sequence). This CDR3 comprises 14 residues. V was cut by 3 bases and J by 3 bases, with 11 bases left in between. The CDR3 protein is CASSQAGVDYGYTF. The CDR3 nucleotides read TGTGCCAGCAGCCAGGCGGGGGTGGACTATGGCTACACCTTC.

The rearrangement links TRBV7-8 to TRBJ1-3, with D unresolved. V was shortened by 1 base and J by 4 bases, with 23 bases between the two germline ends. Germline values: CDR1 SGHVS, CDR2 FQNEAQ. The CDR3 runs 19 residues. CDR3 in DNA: TGTGCCAGCAGCTTAGGAAATAAGCTGGCGGTGGAGTCGGGAAACACCATATATTTT. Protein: CASSLGNKLAVESGNTIYF.

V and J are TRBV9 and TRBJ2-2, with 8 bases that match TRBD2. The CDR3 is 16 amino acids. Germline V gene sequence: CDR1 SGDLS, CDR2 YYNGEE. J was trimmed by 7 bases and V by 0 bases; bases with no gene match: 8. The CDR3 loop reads CASSVDPAGEHGELFF. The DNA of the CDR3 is TGTGCCAGCAGCGTAGACCCAGCGGGGGAGCACGGGGAGCTGTTTTTT.

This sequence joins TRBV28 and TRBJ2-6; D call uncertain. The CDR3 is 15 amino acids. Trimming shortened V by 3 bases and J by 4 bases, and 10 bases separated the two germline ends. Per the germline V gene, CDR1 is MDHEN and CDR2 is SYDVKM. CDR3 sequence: CASSFGVSGANVLTF. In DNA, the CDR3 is TGTGCCAGCAGTTTCGGTGTATCCGGGGCCAACGTCCTGACTTTC.

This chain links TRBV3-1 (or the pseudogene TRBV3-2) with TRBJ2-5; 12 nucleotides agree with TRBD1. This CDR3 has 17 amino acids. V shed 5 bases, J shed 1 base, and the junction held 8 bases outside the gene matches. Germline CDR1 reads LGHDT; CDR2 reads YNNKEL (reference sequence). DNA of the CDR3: TGTGCCAGCAGCGCCGGGACAGGGGGCCGACCCCAAGAGACCCAGTACTTC. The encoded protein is CASSAGTGGRPQETQYF.

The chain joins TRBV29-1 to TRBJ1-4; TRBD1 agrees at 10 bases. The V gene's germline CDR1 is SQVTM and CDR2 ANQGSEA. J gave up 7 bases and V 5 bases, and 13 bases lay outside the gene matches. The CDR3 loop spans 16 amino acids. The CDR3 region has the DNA TGCAGCGTTCATTCAGAGACAGGGGGCTTAGGTGAAAAACTGTTTTTT. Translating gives CSVHSETGGLGEKLFF.

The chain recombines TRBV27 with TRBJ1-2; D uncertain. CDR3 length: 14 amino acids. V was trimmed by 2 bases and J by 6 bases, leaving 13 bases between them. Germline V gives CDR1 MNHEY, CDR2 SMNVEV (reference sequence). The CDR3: CASSLDVRGNGYTF. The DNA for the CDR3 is TGTGCCAGCAGTTTAGACGTTCGCGGGAATGGCTACACCTTC.

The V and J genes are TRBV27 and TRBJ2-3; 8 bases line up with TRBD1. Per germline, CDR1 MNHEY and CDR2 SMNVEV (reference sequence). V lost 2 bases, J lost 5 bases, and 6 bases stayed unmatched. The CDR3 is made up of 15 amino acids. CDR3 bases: TGTGCCAGCAGTTTAAATCAGGGGGCTGTAGATACGCAGTATTTT. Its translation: CASSLNQGAVDTQYF.

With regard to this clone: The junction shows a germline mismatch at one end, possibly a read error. CDR3 sequence: CASSLSLPQGGF. The CDR3 DNA reads as TGTGCCAGCAGTCTAAGTTTACCACAGGGTGGCTTT. This chain connects TRBV2 to TRBJ1-1; tentative D call: TRBD1 (6 bases). Germline assignment: CDR1 SNHLY and CDR2 FYNNEI. The CDR3 is 12 amino acids.

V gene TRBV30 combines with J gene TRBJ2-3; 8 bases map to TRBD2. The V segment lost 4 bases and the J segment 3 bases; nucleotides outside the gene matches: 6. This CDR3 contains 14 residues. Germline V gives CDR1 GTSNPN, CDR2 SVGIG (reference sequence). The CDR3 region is CAWTPGLGTDTQYF. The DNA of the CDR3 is TGTGCCTGGACCCCGGGACTAGGGACAGATACGCAGTATTTT.

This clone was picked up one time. The CDR3 protein is CASSGDRGGTEAFF. As DNA, the CDR3 is TGCGCCAGCAGCGGGGACAGGGGAGGCACTGAAGCTTTCTTT. This chain connects TRBV5-1 to TRBJ1-1; TRBD1 aligns across 10 bases. With V trimmed by 4 bases and J by 4 bases, 4 bases remained unmatched. The germline CDR1 and CDR2 sequences are SGHRS and YFSETQ. The CDR3 spans 14 residues.

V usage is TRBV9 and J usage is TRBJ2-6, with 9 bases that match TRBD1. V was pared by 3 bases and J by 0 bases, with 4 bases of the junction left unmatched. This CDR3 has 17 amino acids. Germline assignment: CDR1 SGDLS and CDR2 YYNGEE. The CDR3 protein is CASSGNRGHSGANVLTF. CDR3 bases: TGTGCCAGCAGCGGTAACAGGGGGCACTCTGGGGCCAACGTCCTGACTTTC.

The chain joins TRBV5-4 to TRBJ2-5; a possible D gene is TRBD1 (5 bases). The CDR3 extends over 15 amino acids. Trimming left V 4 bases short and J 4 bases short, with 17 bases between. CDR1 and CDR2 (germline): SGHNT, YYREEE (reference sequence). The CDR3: CASSKETVQGETQYF. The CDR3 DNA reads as TGTGCCAGCAGCAAGGAGACAGTCCAGGGAGAGACCCAGTACTTC. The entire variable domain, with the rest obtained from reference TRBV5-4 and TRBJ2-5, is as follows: ETGVTQSPTHLIKTRGQQVTLRCSSQSGHNTVSWYQQALGQGPQFIFQYYREEENGRGNFPPRFSGLQFPNYSSELNVNALELDDSALYLCASSKETVQGETQYFGPGTRLLVL.

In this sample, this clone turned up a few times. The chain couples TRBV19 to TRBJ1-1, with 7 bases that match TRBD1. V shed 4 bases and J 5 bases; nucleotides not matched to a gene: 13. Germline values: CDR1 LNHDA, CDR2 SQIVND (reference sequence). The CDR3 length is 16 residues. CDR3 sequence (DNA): TGTGCCAGTAGTACCGACCCGGACAGGAGGAGGACTGAAGCTTTCTTT. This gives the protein CASSTDPDRRRTEAFF.

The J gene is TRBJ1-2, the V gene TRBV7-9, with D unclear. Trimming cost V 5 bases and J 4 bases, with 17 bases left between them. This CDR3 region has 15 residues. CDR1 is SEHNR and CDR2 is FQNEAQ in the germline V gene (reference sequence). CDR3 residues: CASSTRRGPGYGYTF. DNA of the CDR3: TGTGCCAGCAGCACAAGACGTGGTCCGGGCTATGGCTACACCTTC.

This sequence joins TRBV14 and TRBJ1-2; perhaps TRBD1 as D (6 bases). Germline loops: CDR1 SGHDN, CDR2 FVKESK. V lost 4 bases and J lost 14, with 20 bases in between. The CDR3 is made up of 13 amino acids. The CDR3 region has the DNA TGTGCCAGCAGCCCTCGGGCCAGGGGAGCTCAGACCTTC. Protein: CASSPRARGAQTF. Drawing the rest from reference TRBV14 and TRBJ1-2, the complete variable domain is EAGVTQFPSHSVIEKGQTVTLRCDPISGHDNLYWYRRVMGKEIKFLLHFVKESKQDESGMPNNRFLAERTGGTYSTLKVQPAELEDSGVYFCASSPRARGAQTFGSGTRLTVV.

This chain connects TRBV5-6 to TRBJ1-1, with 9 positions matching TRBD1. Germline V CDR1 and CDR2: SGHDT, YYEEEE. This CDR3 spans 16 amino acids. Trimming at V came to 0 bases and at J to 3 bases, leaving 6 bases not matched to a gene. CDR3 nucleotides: TGTGCCAGCAGCTTGGAAGAGGGGACAGGGTACACTGAAGCTTTCTTT. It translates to CASSLEEGTGYTEAFF.

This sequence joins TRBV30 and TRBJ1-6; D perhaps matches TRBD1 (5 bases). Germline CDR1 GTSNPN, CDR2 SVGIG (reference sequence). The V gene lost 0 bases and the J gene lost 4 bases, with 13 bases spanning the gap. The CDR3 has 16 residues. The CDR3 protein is CAWSVGGEVYNSPLHF. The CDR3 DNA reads TGTGCCTGGAGTGTGGGGGGGGAGGTTTATAATTCACCCCTCCACTTT.

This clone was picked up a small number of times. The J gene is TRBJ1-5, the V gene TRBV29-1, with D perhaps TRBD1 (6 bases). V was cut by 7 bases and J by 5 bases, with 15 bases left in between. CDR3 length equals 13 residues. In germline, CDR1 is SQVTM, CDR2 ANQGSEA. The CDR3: CSATGGADQPQHF. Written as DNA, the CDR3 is TGCAGCGCCACGGGGGGCGCAGATCAGCCCCAGCATTTT.